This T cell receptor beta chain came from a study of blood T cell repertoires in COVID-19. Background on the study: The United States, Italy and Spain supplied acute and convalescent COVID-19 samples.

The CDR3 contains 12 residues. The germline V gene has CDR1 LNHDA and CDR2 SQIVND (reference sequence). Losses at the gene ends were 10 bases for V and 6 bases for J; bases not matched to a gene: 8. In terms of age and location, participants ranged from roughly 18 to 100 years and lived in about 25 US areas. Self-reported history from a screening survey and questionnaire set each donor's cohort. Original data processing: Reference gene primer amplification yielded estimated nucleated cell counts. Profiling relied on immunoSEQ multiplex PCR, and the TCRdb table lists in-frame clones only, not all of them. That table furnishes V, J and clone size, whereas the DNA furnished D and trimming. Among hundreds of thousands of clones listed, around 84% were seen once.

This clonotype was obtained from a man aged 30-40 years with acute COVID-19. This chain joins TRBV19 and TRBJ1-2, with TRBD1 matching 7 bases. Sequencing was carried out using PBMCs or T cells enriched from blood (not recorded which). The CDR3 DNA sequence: TGTGCCACCGCTACAGGGGCTGATGGCTACACCTTC. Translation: CATATGADGYTF.